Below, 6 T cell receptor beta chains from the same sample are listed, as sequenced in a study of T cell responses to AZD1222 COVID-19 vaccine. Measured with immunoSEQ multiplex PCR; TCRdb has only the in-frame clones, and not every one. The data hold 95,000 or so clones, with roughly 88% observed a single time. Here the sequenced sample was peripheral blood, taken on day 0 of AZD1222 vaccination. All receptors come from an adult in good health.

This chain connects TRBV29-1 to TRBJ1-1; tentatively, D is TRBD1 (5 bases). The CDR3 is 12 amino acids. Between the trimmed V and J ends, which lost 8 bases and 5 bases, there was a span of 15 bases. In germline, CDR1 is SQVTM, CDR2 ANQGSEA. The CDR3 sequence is CSLGGGATEAFF. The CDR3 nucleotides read TGCAGCCTTGGGGGGGGAGCGACTGAAGCTTTCTTT.

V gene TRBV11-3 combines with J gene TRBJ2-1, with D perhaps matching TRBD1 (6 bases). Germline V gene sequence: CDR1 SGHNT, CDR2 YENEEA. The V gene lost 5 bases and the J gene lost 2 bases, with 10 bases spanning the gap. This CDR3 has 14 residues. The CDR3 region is CASSPGETYNEQFF. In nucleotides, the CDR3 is TGTGCCAGCAGCCCAGGGGAAACCTACAATGAGCAGTTCTTC.

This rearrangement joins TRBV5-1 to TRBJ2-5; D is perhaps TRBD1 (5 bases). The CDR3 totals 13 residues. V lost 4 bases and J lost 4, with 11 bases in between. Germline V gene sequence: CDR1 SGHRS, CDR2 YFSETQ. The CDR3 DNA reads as TGCGCCAGCAGCGCAGGGTCCCGAGAGACCCAGTACTTC. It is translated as CASSAGSRETQYF.

The CDR3 is CASSMVGETTEAFF. DNA for the CDR3: TGCGCCAGCAGCATGGTGGGAGAAACCACTGAAGCTTTCTTT. V gene TRBV5-1 combines with J gene TRBJ1-1; no reliable D call. The CDR3 consists of 14 residues. Between the trimmed V and J ends, which lost 4 bases and 4 bases, there was a span of 14 bases. Germline values: CDR1 SGHRS, CDR2 YFSETQ. Together with reference TRBV5-1 and TRBJ1-1, the CDR3 gives the full variable domain: KAGVTQTPRYLIKTRGQQVTLSCSPISGHRSVSWYQQTPGQGLQFLFEYFSETQRNKGNFPGRFSGRQFSNSRSEMNVSTLELGDSALYLCASSMVGETTEAFFGQGTRLTVV.

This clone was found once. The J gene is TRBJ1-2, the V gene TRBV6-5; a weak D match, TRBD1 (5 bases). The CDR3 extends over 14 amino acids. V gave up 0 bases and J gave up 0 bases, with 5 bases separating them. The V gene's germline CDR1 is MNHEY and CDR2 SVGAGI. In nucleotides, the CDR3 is TGTGCCAGCAGTTACTCGACAGCTAACTATGGCTACACCTTC. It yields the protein CASSYSTANYGYTF.

The CDR3 nucleotides are TGTGCCAGCAGCACCCGGACAGGGATGGTTTTCTTT. Translating it yields CASSTRTGMVFF. This sequence joins TRBV11-3 and TRBJ1-1; TRBD1 matches 8 bases. The CDR3 totals 12 residues. The V gene end was trimmed by 5 bases and the J gene end by 13 bases; junction bases not matched to a gene: 9. Germline V gene lookup returns CDR1 SGHNT and CDR2 YENEEA.